This T cell receptor (beta chain) came from a study of T cell changes during pregnancy in multiple sclerosis (dated by TCRdb to the late 2010s). Regarding the study in general: In women with multiple sclerosis, the researchers looked at how the T cell repertoire shifted as pregnancy progressed.

From a lookup of the germline V gene, CDR1 and CDR2 are SGHTA and FQGTGA. Its CDR3 holds 13 amino acids, cysteine through phenylalanine. Just CDR3 DNA is preserved here, 39 bases in frame from base 1. The trim is 1 base for V and 5 bases for J, with a gap of 9 bases between the germline ends. Library prep was done by the immunoSEQ multiplex PCR assay. TCRdb retrieved this table from immuneACCESS and kept in-frame rearrangements only. Not all clones are present; in checked studies, unresolved V genes account for under half, and no reason is known for the remainder. Counted in this sample were around 34,000 clones; around nine tenths of them appeared once. Under 15% of the sample belongs to the ten largest clones. About this clone: Its antigen is not yet known. No base qualities exist here, and no much larger clone lies one base off it.

The sequence links TRBV7-3 to TRBJ2-7, and perhaps TRBD2 as D gene, on 6 matching bases. This material consisted of CD8+ T cells from peripheral blood mononuclear cells, taken in the first trimester of pregnancy. This receptor was identified in a female donor with multiple sclerosis, enrolled in a pregnancy study. DNA sequence: TGTGCCAGCAGCTTAATGGGGGGAGACGAGCAGTACTTC. Its protein is CASSLMGGDEQYF.